The rows below give T cell receptor beta chains drawn from one sample of a study of blood T cell repertoires in COVID-19. TCRdb's table, derived via immunoSEQ multiplex PCR, lists solely in-frame clones and lacks some. Of about 98,000 clones listed, roughly 87% are singletons. The source material was peripheral blood. The origin of the receptors is a man aged 65-85 years with acute or convalescent COVID-19. Each CDR3 is given without its conserved first and last residue. Each record gives: V gene, clone size, D gene, J gene, CDR3 protein. The D gene is left open where the match is weak. Not every row has a clone size; where given, it reads once, few, many or a size class.

v_gene: TRBV5-1
abundance: once
d_gene: TRBD2
j_gene: TRBJ2-5
CDR3aa: ASGSQAGQETQY

v_gene: TRBV6-1
abundance: .
d_gene: TRBD1
j_gene: TRBJ1-5
CDR3aa: ASSEAGDRVYSNQPQH

v_gene: TRBV5-4
abundance: .
d_gene: .
j_gene: TRBJ1-3
CDR3aa: ASSRGIQGLGSGNTIY

v_gene: TRBV27
abundance: .
d_gene: TRBD1
j_gene: TRBJ1-4
CDR3aa: ASSFQQGAHEKLF

v_gene: TRBV5-4
abundance: .
d_gene: .
j_gene: TRBJ2-7
CDR3aa: ASSSGWDKLLEQY

v_gene: TRBV6-1
abundance: .
d_gene: .
j_gene: TRBJ1-4
CDR3aa: ASSEMGWGGKLF

v_gene: TRBV2
abundance: few
d_gene: TRBD1
j_gene: TRBJ1-1
CDR3aa: ASSDRDRLLNTEAF

v_gene: TRBV28
abundance: .
d_gene: .
j_gene: TRBJ2-7
CDR3aa: ASRAPAPYEQY

v_gene: TRBV19
abundance: .
d_gene: .
j_gene: TRBJ2-3
CDR3aa: ASRRGGTDTQY

v_gene: TRBV9
abundance: .
d_gene: .
j_gene: TRBJ2-3
CDR3aa: ASSVVGRAWDTQY

v_gene: TRBV11-3
abundance: few
d_gene: .
j_gene: TRBJ2-1
CDR3aa: ASSDTWTPHSYNEQF

v_gene: TRBV3-1/TRBV3-2
abundance: .
d_gene: .
j_gene: TRBJ1-6
CDR3aa: ASSQGTDSPLH

v_gene: TRBV7-8
abundance: .
d_gene: TRBD1
j_gene: TRBJ1-5
CDR3aa: ASSRTGGVLSSNQPQH

v_gene: TRBV6-4
abundance: .
d_gene: TRBD1
j_gene: TRBJ1-1
CDR3aa: ASSADAGTGITEAF

v_gene: TRBV10-3
abundance: .
d_gene: TRBD2
j_gene: TRBJ2-4
CDR3aa: AISASGGDIQY

v_gene: TRBV19
abundance: few
d_gene: TRBD1
j_gene: TRBJ1-2
CDR3aa: ASNSGQATYYGYT

v_gene: TRBV2
abundance: .
d_gene: .
j_gene: TRBJ2-1
CDR3aa: ASSLNRDNEQF

v_gene: TRBV7-8
abundance: .
d_gene: .
j_gene: TRBJ1-2
CDR3aa: ASSRARADYGYT

v_gene: TRBV2
abundance: .
d_gene: .
j_gene: TRBJ1-4
CDR3aa: ASSPGETGEKLF

v_gene: TRBV11-2
abundance: .
d_gene: TRBD1
j_gene: TRBJ2-7
CDR3aa: ASSSRGQGGYEQY

v_gene: TRBV2
abundance: once
d_gene: TRBD1
j_gene: TRBJ2-1
CDR3aa: ASSTGQGAYNEQF

v_gene: TRBV19
abundance: .
d_gene: TRBD2
j_gene: TRBJ2-1
CDR3aa: ASTPIAGGYNEQF

v_gene: TRBV28
abundance: once
d_gene: TRBD1
j_gene: TRBJ2-5
CDR3aa: ASSLDGDRQETQY

v_gene: TRBV2
abundance: .
d_gene: .
j_gene: TRBJ2-1
CDR3aa: ASSSSGSSYNEQF

v_gene: TRBV19
abundance: once
d_gene: TRBD1
j_gene: TRBJ1-5
CDR3aa: ASSIPPGQGFQPQH